These T cell receptor beta chains were read from a single sample in a study of radiation and T cells in renal cell carcinoma. Produced via immunoSEQ multiplex PCR; TCRdb's table is partial and in-frame only. The data hold 150,000 to 200,000 clones, with roughly nine tenths observed a single time. The sequenced sample was blood, obtained from a patient whose treatment included radiotherapy and nephrectomy. These receptor sequences come from a woman aged 45-59 years with renal cell carcinoma. Each CDR3 is given with its conserved first and last residue. A D gene is named only where the DNA matches it firmly. The size field is filled for only some rows; it gives once, few, many or a size class.

>.|TRBV12-5|once|TRBJ2-1
CASGLVRANYIYNEQFF
TGTGCTAGTGGTTTGGTACGAGCCAATTATATCTACAATGAGCAGTTCTTC
>.|TRBV2|.|TRBJ1-6
CASSESTARSPLHF
TGTGCCAGCAGTGAATCAACAGCGCGTTCACCCCTCCACTTT
>.|TRBV2|.|TRBJ1-2
CASSAWVTEGTRGYTF
TGTGCCAGCAGTGCATGGGTGACGGAAGGGACTAGGGGCTACACCTTC
>TRBD1|TRBV7-2|.|TRBJ2-7
CASSSTWTGVYEQYF
TGTGCCAGCAGCTCAACCTGGACAGGGGTATACGAGCAGTACTTC
>TRBD2|TRBV6-1|.|TRBJ2-7
CASSRTSGVAYEQYF
TGTGCCAGCAGTCGGACTAGCGGGGTTGCCTACGAGCAGTACTTC
>.|TRBV6-1|.|TRBJ1-3
CASSEALLTSGNTIYF
TGTGCCAGCAGTGAAGCGCTCCTAACCTCTGGAAACACCATATATTTT
>.|TRBV2|.|TRBJ1-1
CASRRANTEAFF
TGTGCCAGCAGGAGGGCCAACACTGAAGCTTTCTTT
>TRBD2|TRBV9|.|TRBJ2-7
CASSEGTSGGIEQYF
TGTGCCAGCAGCGAGGGGACTAGCGGGGGTATAGAGCAGTACTTC
>.|TRBV19|.|TRBJ2-3
CASSIDTRATDTQYF
TGTGCCAGTAGTATAGATACGAGGGCTACAGATACGCAGTATTTT
>.|TRBV14|few|TRBJ2-5
CASSQEQRSTQYF
TGTGCCAGCAGCCAAGAGCAGCGGTCGACCCAGTACTTC
>.|TRBV9|.|TRBJ2-5
CASSTGMGETQYF
TGTGCCAGCAGCACCGGGATGGGAGAGACCCAGTACTTC
>.|TRBV30|.|TRBJ1-5
CAWSYGRSNQPQHF
TGTGCCTGGAGTTACGGACGGAGCAATCAGCCCCAGCATTTT
>TRBD1|TRBV5-4|.|TRBJ1-1
CASSIRTGGGGAFF
TGTGCCAGCAGCATACGGACAGGGGGCGGCGGAGCTTTCTTT
>.|TRBV7-6|once|TRBJ2-3
CASGDMGGSSDTQYF
TGTGCCAGCGGTGATATGGGGGGCTCATCAGATACGCAGTATTTT
>.|TRBV7-8|.|TRBJ2-5
CASSLVGNTQETQYF
TGTGCCAGCAGCTTAGTTGGGAATACCCAAGAGACCCAGTACTTC
>TRBD2|TRBV13|.|TRBJ2-7
CASSLGTSSEQYF
TGTGCCAGCAGCTTAGGGACTAGCTCCGAGCAGTACTTC
>TRBD2|TRBV5-1|.|TRBJ2-5
CASSLDLAGVGETQYF
TGCGCCAGCAGCTTGGATCTAGCGGGGGTCGGAGAGACCCAGTACTTC
>TRBD2|TRBV2|.|TRBJ2-1
CASSPSRLAGYNEQFF
TGTGCCAGCAGTCCGTCCCGGCTAGCGGGGTACAATGAGCAGTTCTTC
>.|TRBV12-5|.|TRBJ2-5
CASGLLGALWETQYF
TGTGCTAGTGGTTTGTTAGGGGCCTTGTGGGAGACCCAGTACTTC
>TRBD2|TRBV6-6|.|TRBJ2-7
CASSYSGGSTLYEQYF
TGTGCCAGCAGTTATAGCGGGGGCTCCACTCTCTACGAGCAGTACTTC
>.|TRBV2|.|TRBJ1-3
CASSETRSSGNTIYF
TGTGCCAGCAGTGAAACACGAAGCTCTGGAAACACCATATATTTT
>.|TRBV5-6|.|TRBJ2-5
CASSSLSASGYQETQYF
TGTGCCAGCAGCTCTCTTTCGGCTTCAGGGTATCAAGAGACCCAGTACTTC
>TRBD2|TRBV7-2|once|TRBJ2-1
CASSPLGGTYNEQFF
TGTGCCAGCAGCCCACTGGGGGGGACCTACAATGAGCAGTTCTTC
>.|TRBV5-8|few|TRBJ1-2
CASSLDGYGYTF
TGTGCCAGCAGTCTCGACGGCTATGGCTACACCTTC
>.|TRBV19|.|TRBJ1-6
CASAQNLNSPLHF
TGTGCCAGTGCGCAGAACCTTAATTCACCCCTCCACTTT
>.|TRBV10-3|.|TRBJ2-7
CAISEGLYEQYF
TGTGCCATCAGTGAAGGTCTTTACGAGCAGTACTTC
>TRBD1|TRBV27|few|TRBJ1-6
CASTSKGTVNSPLHF
TGTGCCAGCACCTCTAAGGGGACAGTTAATTCACCCCTCCACTTT
>TRBD2|TRBV29-1|.|TRBJ2-1
CSTCRGGANEQFF
TGCAGTACATGCCGGGGGGGCGCCAATGAGCAGTTCTTC
>.|TRBV6-4|.|TRBJ2-7
CASVGGGAGSYEQYF
TGTGCCAGCGTAGGGGGAGGAGCGGGATCCTACGAGCAGTACTTC
>.|TRBV23-1|.|TRBJ1-2
CASKPAARLNYGYTF
TGCGCCAGCAAGCCGGCAGCCCGACTTAACTATGGCTACACCTTC
>.|TRBV2|.|TRBJ2-5
CASSEAETAQETQYF
TGTGCCAGCAGTGAAGCCGAGACAGCCCAAGAGACCCAGTACTTC
>TRBD1|TRBV5-4|.|TRBJ1-4
CASSRDRGSNEKLFF
TGTGCCAGCAGCCGGGACAGGGGTTCTAATGAAAAACTGTTTTTT
>TRBD2|TRBV4-1|once|TRBJ2-1
CASSQEGRGGRNEQFF
TGCGCCAGCAGCCAAGAAGGGCGGGGGGGACGAAATGAGCAGTTCTTC
>.|TRBV14|once|TRBJ2-7
CASSQVQTLREQYF
TGTGCCAGCAGCCAAGTCCAGACCCTACGAGAGCAGTACTTC
>.|TRBV11-3|.|TRBJ1-1
CASSLVKNTEAFF
TGTGCCAGCAGCTTAGTCAAGAACACTGAAGCTTTCTTT
>.|TRBV29-1|.|TRBJ1-1
CSVTTRGLDTEAFF
TGCAGCGTGACGACCCGGGGGCTAGACACTGAAGCTTTCTTT
>.|TRBV4-1|.|TRBJ1-3
CASSPGNGNTIYF
TGCGCCAGCAGCCCAGGGAATGGAAACACCATATATTTT
>.|TRBV10-3|.|TRBJ2-5
CASRVDETQYF
TGTGCCAGTCGGGTAGATGAGACCCAGTACTTC
>TRBD2|TRBV7-6|.|TRBJ2-1
CASSLAGTTTNEQFF
TGTGCCAGCAGCTTAGCCGGGACTACCACCAATGAGCAGTTCTTC
>TRBD1|TRBV10-2|.|TRBJ1-1
CASSEPPGQGNTEAFF
TGCGCCAGCAGTGAGCCTCCCGGACAGGGGAACACTGAAGCTTTCTTT
>.|TRBV2|.|TRBJ2-7
CASRGRQRNEQYF
TGTGCCAGCAGGGGTCGCCAGCGGAACGAGCAGTACTTC
>TRBD2|TRBV7-2|.|TRBJ2-1
CASSRTSGVRFSYNEQFF
TGTGCCAGCAGCCGGACTAGCGGGGTTCGATTCTCCTACAATGAGCAGTTCTTC
>TRBD1|TRBV13|once|TRBJ1-2
CASSSLPGQGLYGYTF
TGTGCCAGCAGCTCCCTTCCGGGACAGGGACTTTATGGCTACACCTTC
>TRBD1|TRBV7-9|.|TRBJ2-5
CASSLGDRSQETQYF
TGTGCCAGCAGCTTAGGGGACAGGAGCCAAGAGACCCAGTACTTC
>TRBD2|TRBV28|.|TRBJ2-1
CASSLKLAGGNNEQFF
TGTGCCAGCAGTTTGAAACTAGCGGGGGGGAACAATGAGCAGTTCTTC